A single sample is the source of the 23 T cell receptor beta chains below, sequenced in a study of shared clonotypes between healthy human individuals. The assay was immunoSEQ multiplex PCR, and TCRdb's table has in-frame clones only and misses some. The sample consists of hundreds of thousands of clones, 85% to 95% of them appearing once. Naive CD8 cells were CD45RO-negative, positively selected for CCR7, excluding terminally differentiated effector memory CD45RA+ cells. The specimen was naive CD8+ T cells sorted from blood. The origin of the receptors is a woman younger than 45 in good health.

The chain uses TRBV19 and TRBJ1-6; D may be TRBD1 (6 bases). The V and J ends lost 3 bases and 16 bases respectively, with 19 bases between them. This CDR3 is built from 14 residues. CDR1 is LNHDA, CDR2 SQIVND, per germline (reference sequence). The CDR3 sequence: CASSIRQETILLHF. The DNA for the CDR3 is TGTGCCAGTAGTATCAGACAGGAGACGATTCTACTCCACTTT.

In nucleotides, the CDR3 is TGCGCCAGCAGCCTTGACGGAGCCTCTGGAAACACCATATATTTT. Translated, it gives CASSLDGASGNTIYF. V is TRBV5-1 and J is TRBJ1-3; no reliable D call. CDR1 is SGHRS, CDR2 YFSETQ, per germline. With 4 bases removed from V and 0 bases from J, the gap between germline ends came to 11 bases. The CDR3 is 15 amino acids.

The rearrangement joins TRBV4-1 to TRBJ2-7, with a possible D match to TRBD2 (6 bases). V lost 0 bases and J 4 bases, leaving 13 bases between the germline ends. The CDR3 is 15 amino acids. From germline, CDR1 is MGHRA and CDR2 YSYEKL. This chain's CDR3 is CASSQDYGREYEQYF. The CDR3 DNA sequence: TGCGCCAGCAGCCAAGATTACGGGAGAGAGTACGAGCAGTACTTC.

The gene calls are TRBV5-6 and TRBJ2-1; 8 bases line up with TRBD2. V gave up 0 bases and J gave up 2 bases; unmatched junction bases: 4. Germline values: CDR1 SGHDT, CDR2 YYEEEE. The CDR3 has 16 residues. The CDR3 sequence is CASSLEGREAYNEQFF. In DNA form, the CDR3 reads TGTGCCAGCAGCTTGGAAGGGCGGGAGGCCTACAATGAGCAGTTCTTC.

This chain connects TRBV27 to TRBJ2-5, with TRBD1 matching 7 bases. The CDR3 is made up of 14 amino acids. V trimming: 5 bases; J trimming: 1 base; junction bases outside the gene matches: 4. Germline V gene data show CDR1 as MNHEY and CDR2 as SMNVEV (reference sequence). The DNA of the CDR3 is TGTGCCAGCAGTGACCGGGACAGCCAAGAGACCCAGTACTTC. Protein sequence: CASSDRDSQETQYF.

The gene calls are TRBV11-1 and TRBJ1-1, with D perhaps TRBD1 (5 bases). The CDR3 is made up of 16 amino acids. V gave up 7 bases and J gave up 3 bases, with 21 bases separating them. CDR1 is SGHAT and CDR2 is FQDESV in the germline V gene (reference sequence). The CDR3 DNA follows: TGTGCCAGCATAGGTACCGTGACAGCTCACGACACTGAAGCTTTCTTT. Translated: CASIGTVTAHDTEAFF.

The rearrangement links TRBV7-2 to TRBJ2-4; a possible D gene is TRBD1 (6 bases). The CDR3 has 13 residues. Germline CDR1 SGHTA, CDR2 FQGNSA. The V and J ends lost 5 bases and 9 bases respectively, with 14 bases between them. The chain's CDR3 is CASSALVGGIQYF. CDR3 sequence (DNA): TGTGCCAGCAGCGCGCTGGTAGGGGGCATTCAGTACTTC.

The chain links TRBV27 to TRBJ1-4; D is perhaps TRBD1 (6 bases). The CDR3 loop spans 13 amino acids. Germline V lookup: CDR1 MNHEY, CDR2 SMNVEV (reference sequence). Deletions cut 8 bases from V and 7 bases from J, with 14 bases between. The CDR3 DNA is TGTGCCAGCCGCCAGGGGAAGAGTGAAAAACTGTTTTTT. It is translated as CASRQGKSEKLFF.

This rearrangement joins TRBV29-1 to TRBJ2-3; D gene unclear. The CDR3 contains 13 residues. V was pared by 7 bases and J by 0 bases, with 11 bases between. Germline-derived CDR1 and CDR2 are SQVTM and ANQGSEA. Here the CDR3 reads CSATTTSTDTQYF. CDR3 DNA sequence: TGCAGCGCAACAACGACCAGCACAGATACGCAGTATTTT.

The CDR3, as DNA: TGTGCCAGCAGCTTGGGGGGACATCTCTACTTC. Amino acid sequence: CASSLGGHLYF. The chain has TRBV5-6 and TRBJ2-7, with D possibly matching TRBD1 (6 bases). Germline lookup yields CDR1 SGHDT and CDR2 YYEEEE. V was trimmed by 0 bases and J by 13 bases, leaving 11 bases between them. CDR3 length equals 11 residues.

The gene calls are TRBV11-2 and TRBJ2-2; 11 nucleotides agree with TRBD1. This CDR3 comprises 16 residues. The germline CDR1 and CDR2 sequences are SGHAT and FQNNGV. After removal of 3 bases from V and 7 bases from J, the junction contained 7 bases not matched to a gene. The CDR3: CASSFYPGTGGGELFF. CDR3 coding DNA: TGTGCCAGCAGCTTTTACCCGGGGACAGGGGGCGGGGAGCTGTTTTTT. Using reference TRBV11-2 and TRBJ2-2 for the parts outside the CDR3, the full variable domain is EAGVAQSPRYKIIEKRQSVAFWCNPISGHATLYWYQQILGQGPKLLIQFQNNGVVDDSQLPKDRFSAERLKGVDSTLKIQPAKLEDSAVYLCASSFYPGTGGGELFFGEGSRLTVL.

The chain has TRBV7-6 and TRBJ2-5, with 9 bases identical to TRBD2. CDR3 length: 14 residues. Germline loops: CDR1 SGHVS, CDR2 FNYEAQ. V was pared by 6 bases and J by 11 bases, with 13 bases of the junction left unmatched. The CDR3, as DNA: TGTGCCAGCAGTAGCGGGAGCGCCGCTAGGGAGCAGTACTTC. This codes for CASSSGSAAREQYF.

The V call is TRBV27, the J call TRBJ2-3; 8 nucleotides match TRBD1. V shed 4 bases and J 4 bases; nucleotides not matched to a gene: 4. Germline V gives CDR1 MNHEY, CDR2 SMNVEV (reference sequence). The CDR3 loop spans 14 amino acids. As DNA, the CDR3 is TGTGCCAGCAGTTACACGGACAGGGCAGATACGCAGTATTTT. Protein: CASSYTDRADTQYF.

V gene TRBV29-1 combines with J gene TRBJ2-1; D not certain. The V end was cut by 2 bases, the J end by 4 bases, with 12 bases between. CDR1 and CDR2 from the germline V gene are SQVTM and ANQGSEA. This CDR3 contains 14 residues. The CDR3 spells CSVESRNGYNEQFF. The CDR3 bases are TGCAGCGTTGAATCCCGGAATGGATACAATGAGCAGTTCTTC.

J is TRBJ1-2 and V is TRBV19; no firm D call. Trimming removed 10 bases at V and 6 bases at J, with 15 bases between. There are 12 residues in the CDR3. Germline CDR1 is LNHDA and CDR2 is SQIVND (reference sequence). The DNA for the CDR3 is TGTGCCATCCTCGACGGAGATAATGGCTACACCTTC. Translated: CAILDGDNGYTF.

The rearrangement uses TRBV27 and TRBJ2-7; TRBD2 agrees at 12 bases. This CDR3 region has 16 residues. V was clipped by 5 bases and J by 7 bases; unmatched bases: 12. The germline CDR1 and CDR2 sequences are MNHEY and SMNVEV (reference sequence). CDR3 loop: CASSPTPRLAGEEQYF. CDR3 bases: TGTGCCAGCAGTCCAACCCCTAGACTAGCGGGAGAAGAGCAGTACTTC.

CDR3 in amino acids: CASSSVGSLQETQYF. DNA for the CDR3: TGTGCCAGCTCCTCTGTCGGCAGTTTACAAGAGACCCAGTACTTC. This chain links TRBV18 with TRBJ2-5; D remains unclear. The ends were cut back, 6 bases at V and 2 bases at J, with 16 bases in the middle. The CDR3 contains 15 residues. Germline loops: CDR1 KGHSH, CDR2 LQKENI.

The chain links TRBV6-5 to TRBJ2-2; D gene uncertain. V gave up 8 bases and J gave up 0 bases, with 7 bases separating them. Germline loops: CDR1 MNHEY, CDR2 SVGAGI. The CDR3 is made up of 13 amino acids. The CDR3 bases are TGTGCCAGCTCGCACCCGAACACCGGGGAGCTGTTTTTT. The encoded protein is CASSHPNTGELFF.

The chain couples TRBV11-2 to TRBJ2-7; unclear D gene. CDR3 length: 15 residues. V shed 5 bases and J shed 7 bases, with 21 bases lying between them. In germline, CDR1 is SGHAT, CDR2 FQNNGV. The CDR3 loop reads CASSPLTWVVPEQYF. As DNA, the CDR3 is TGTGCCAGCAGCCCACTGACCTGGGTGGTCCCGGAGCAGTACTTC.

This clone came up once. DNA of the CDR3: TGTGCCAGCAGCGGCCGGGACGCATCCTACGAGCAGTACTTC. Translating it yields CASSGRDASYEQYF. This chain joins TRBV9 and TRBJ2-7, with D possibly being TRBD1 or TRBD2 (5 bases each). V lost 3 bases and J 1 base, leaving 11 bases between the germline ends. Germline V gives CDR1 SGDLS, CDR2 YYNGEE. The CDR3 has 14 amino acids.

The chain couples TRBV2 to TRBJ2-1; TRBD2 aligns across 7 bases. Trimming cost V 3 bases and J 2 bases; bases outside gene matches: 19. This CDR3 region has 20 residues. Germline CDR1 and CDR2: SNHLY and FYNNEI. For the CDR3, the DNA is TGTGCCAGCAGTGACCCTTGGATAGCGGGCAACTTTATAGCCTACAATGAGCAGTTCTTC. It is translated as CASSDPWIAGNFIAYNEQFF.

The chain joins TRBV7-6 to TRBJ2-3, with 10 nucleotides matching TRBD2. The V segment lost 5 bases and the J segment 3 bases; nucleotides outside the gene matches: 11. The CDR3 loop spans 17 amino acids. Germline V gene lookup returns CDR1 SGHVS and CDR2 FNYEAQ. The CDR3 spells CASSEELAGGETDTQYF. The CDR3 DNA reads TGTGCCAGCAGCGAAGAATTAGCGGGAGGTGAGACAGATACGCAGTATTTT.

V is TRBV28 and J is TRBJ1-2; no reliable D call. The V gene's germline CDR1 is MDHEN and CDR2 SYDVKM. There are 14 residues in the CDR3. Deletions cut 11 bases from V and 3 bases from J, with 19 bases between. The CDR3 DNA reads TGTGCCTCTAACCTGAGTGGCGCGGACTATGGCTACACCTTC. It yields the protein CASNLSGADYGYTF.